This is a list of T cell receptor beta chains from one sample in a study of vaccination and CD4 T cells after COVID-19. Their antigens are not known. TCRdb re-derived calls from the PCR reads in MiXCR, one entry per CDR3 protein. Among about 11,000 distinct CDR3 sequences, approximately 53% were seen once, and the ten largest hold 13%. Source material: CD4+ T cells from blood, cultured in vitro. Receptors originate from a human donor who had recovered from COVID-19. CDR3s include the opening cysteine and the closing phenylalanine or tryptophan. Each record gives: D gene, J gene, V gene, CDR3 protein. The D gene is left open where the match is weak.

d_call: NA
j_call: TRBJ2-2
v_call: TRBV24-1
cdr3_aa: CATSRTGTNTGELFF

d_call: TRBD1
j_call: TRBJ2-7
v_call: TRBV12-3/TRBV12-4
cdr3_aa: CASSSGTGMYEQYF

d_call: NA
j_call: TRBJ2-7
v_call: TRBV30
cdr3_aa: CAWSRGLSASSYEQYF

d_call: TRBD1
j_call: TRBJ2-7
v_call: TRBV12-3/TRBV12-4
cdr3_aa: CASSFPSGTGRHEQYF

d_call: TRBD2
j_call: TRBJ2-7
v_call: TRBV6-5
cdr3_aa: CASSYSHSGRAGYEQYF

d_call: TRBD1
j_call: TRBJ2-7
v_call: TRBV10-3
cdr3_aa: CAISKTGAEQYF

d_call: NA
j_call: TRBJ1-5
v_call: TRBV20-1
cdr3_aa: CSAIQGGGQPQHF

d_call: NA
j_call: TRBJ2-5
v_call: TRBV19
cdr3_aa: CASSIPGRETQYF

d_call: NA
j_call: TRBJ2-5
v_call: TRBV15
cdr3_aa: CATSTPGGTVQETQYF

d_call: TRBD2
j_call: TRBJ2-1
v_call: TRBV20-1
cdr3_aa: CSARGREGRNEQFF

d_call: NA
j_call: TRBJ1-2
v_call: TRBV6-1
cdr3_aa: CASSASNYGYTF

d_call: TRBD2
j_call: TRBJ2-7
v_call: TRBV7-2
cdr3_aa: CASSLVSGRSYEQYF

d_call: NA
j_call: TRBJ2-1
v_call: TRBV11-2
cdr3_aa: CASSLVRGEQFF

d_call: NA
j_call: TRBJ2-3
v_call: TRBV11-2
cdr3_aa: CASSFWEPARDTQYF

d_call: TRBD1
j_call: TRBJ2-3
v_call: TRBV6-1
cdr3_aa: CASRDGTGADTQYF

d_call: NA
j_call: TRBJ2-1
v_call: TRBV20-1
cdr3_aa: CSARARDYYNEQFF

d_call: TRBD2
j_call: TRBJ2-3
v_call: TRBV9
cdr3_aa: CASSVSPGGRDTDTQYF

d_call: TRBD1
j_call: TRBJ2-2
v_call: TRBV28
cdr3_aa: CASNPRGRRELFF

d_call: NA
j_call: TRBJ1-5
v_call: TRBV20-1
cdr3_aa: CSAREFSNQPQHF

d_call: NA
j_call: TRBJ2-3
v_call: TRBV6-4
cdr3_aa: CASSLEADTDTQYF

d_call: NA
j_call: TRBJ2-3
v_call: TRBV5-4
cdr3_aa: CASSLDTKRTDTQYF

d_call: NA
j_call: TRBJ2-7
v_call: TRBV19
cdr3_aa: CASTRGHGSYEQYF

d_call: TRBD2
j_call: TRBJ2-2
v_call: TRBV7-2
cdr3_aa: CASSSNGLAATNTGELFF

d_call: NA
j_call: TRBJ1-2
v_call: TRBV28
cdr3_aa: CASSLEVHGYTF

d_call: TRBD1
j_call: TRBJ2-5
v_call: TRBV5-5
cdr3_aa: CASNPDREETQYF

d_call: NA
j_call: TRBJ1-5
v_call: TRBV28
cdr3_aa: CASSPAGLDQPQHF

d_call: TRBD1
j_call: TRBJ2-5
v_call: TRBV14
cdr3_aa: CASSQDGQGATQYF

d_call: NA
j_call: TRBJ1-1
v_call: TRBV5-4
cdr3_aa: CASRGGVDTEAFF

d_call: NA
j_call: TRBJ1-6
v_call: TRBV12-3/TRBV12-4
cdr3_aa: CASSPYNSPLHF

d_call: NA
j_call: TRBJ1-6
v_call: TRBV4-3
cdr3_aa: CASSISGTIGSPLHF

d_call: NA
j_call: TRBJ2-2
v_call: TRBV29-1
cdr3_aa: CSVDGKNTGELFF

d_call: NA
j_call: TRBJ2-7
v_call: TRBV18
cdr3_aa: CASSLIRSVEQYF

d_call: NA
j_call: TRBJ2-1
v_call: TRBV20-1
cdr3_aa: CSARDYNEQFF

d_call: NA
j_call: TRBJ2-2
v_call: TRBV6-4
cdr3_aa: CASKLNGDTGELFF

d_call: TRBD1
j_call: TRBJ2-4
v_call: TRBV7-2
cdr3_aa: CASSLAWDSLHKNIQYF

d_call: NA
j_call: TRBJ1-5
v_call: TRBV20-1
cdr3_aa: CSANRDAHSSNQPQHF

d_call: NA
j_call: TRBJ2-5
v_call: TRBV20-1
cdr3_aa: CSAQHQETQYF

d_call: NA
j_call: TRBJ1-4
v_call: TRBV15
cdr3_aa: CATSTDSSTTNEKLFF

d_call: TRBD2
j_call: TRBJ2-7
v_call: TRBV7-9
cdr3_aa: CASSGGLADSYEQYF

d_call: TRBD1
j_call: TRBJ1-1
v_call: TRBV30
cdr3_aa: CAWSGSRGQTEAFF

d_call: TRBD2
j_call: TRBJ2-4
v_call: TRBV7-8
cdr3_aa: CASSLSRLAGGQQYF

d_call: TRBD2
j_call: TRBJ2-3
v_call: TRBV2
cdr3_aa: CASSDRVAGGDTQYF

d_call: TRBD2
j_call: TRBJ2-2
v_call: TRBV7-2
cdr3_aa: CASSLGLAGGTGELFF

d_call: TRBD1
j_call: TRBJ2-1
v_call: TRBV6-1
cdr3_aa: CASSGTGGWGDSHEQFF

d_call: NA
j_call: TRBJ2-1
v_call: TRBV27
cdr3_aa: CASSFRPSEYNEQFF

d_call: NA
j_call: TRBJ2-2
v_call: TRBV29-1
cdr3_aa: CSVERDINTGELFF

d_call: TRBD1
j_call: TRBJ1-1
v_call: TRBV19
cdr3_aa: CATLRGQGNSEAFF

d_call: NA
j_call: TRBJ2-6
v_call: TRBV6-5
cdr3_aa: CASSYSSPASGANVLTF